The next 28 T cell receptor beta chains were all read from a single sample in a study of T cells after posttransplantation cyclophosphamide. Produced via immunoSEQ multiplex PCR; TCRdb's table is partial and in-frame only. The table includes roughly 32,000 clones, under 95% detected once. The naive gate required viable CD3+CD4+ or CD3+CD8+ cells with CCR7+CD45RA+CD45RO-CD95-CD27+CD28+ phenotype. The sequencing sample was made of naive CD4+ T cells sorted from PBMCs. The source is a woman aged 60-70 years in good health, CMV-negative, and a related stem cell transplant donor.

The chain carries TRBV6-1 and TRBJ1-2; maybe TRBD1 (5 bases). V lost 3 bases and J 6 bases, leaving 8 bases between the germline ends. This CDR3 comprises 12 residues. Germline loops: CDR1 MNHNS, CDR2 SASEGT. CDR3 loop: CASSEEGDGYTF. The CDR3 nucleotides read TGTGCCAGCAGTGAGGAAGGGGATGGCTACACCTTC.

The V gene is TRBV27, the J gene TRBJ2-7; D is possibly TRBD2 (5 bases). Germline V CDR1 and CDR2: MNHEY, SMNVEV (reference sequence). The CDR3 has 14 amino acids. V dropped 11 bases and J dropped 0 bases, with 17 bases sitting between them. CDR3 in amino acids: CASKSRGSSYEQYF. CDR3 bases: TGTGCCTCTAAATCCCGGGGTAGCTCCTACGAGCAGTACTTC.

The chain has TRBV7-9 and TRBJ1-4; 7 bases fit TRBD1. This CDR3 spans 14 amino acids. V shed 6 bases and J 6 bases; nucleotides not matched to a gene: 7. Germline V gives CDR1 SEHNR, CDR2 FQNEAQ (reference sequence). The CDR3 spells CASRPGTADEKLFF. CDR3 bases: TGTGCCAGCAGACCCGGGACAGCGGATGAAAAACTGTTTTTT.

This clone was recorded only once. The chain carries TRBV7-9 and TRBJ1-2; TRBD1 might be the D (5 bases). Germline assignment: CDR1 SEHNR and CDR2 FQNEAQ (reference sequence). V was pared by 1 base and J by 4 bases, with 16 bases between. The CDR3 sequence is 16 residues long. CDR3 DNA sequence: TGTGCCAGCAGCTTAGGTTCGTCCGAGACAGTCTATGGCTACACCTTC. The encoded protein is CASSLGSSETVYGYTF.

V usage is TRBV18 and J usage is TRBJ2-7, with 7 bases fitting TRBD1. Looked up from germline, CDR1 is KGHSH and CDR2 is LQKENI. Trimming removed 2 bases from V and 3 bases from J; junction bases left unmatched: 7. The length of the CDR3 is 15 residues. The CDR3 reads CASSPSGTAIYEQYF. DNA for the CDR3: TGTGCCAGCTCACCATCCGGGACAGCCATCTACGAGCAGTACTTC.

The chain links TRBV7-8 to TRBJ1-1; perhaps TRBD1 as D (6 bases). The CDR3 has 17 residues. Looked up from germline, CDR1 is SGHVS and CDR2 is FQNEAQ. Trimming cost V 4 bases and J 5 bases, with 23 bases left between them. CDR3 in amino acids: CASSSVGVGKGGTEAFF. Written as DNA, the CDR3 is TGTGCCAGCAGCTCAGTCGGGGTGGGAAAAGGGGGTACTGAAGCTTTCTTT.

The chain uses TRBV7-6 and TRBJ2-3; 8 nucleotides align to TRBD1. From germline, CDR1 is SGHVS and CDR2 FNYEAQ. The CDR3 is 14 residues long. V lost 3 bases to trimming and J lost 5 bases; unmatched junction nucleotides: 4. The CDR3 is CASSFGQGKDTQYF. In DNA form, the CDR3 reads TGTGCCAGCAGCTTCGGACAGGGTAAAGATACGCAGTATTTT.

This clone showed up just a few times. The CDR3 region is CASSSTWDRFLPFF. The CDR3 nucleotides read TGTGCCAGCAGCTCGACTTGGGACAGATTTCTTCCTTTCTTT. The chain couples TRBV7-2 to TRBJ1-1; 7 bases are a match to TRBD1. V trimming: 4 bases; J trimming: 12 bases; junction bases outside the gene matches: 14. This CDR3 contains 14 residues. Germline V gene lookup returns CDR1 SGHTA and CDR2 FQGNSA.

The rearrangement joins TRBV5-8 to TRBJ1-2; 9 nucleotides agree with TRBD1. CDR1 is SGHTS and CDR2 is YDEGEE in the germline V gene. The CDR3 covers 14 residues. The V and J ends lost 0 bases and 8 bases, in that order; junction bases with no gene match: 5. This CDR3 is CASSLADRGRGYTF. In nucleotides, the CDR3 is TGTGCCAGCAGCTTGGCGGACAGGGGCCGCGGCTACACCTTC.

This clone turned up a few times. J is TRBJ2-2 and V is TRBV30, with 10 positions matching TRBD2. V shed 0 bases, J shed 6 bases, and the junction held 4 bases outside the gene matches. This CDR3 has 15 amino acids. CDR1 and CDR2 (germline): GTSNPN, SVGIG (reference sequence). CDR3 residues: CAWSVAGGRSGELFF. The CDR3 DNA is TGTGCCTGGAGTGTAGCGGGGGGGCGTTCCGGGGAGCTGTTTTTT.

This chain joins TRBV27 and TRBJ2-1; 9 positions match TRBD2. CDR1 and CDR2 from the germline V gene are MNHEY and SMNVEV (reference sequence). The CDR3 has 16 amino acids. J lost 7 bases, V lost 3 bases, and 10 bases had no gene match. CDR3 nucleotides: TGTGCCAGCAGTTTTCACGGCGGGGGGGCAGATAATGAGCAGTTCTTC. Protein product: CASSFHGGGADNEQFF.

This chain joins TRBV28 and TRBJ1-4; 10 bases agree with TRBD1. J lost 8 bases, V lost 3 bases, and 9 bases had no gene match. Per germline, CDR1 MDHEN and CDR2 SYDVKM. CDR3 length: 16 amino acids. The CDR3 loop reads CASSFSTRDRGEKLFF. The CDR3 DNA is TGTGCCAGCAGTTTTTCAACCCGGGACAGGGGCGAAAAACTGTTTTTT. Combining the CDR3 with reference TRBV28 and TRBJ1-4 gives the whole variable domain DVKVTQSSRYLVKRTGEKVFLECVQDMDHENMFWYRQDPGLGLRLIYFSYDVKMKEKGDIPEGYSVSREKKERFSLILESASTNQTSMYLCASSFSTRDRGEKLFFGSGTQLSVL.

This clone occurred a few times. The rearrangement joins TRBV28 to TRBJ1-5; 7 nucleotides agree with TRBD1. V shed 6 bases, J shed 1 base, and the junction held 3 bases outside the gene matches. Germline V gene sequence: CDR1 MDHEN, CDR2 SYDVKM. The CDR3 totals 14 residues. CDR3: CASSQGGSNQPQHF. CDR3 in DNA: TGTGCCAGCAGCCAGGGGGGCAGCAATCAGCCCCAGCATTTT.

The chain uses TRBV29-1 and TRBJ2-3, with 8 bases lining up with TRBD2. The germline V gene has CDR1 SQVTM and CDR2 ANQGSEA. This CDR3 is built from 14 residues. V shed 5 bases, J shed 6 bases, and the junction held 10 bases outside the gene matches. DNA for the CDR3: TGCAGCGTTCTAGGGACTAGTTATTCCGATACGCAGTATTTT. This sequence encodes CSVLGTSYSDTQYF.

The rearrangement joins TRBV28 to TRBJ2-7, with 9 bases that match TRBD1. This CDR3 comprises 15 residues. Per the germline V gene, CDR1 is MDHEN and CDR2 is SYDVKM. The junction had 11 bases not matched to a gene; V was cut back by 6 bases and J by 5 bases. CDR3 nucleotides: TGTGCCAGCAGCCTAGGGGGACAGGGAATCCACGAGCAGTACTTC. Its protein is CASSLGGQGIHEQYF.

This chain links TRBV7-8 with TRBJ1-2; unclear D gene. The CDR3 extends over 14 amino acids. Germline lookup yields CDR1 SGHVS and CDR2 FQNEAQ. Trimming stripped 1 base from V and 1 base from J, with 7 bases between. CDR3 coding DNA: TGTGCCAGCAGCTTAGTCGCGTTTAACTATGGCTACACCTTC. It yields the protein CASSLVAFNYGYTF.

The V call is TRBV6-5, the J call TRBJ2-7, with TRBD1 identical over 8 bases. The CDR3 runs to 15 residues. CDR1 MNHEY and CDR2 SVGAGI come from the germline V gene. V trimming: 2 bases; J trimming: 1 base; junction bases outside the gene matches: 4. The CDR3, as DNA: TGTGCCAGCAGTTACGCTGGACAGGGTTCCTACGAGCAGTACTTC. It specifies CASSYAGQGSYEQYF.

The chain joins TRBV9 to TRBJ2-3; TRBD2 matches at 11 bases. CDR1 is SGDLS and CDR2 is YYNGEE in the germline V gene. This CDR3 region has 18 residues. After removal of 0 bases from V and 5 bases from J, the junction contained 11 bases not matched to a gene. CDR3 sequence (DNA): TGTGCCAGCAGCGTAGACGGTAGCGGGGGGGCCTGGGTAGATACGCAGTATTTT. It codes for CASSVDGSGGAWVDTQYF.

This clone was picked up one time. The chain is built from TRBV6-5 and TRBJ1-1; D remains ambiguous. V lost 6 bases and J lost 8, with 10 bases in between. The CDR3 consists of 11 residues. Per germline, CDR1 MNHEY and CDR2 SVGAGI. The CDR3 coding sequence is TGTGCCAGCAGCTCACGACTAGAAGCTTTCTTT. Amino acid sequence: CASSSRLEAFF.

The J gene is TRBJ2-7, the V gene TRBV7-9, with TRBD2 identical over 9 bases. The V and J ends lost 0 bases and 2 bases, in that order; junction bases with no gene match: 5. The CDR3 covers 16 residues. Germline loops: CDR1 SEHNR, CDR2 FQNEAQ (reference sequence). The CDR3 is CASSLAGPSGTYEQYF. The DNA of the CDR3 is TGTGCCAGCAGCTTAGCAGGGCCTAGCGGGACCTACGAGCAGTACTTC.

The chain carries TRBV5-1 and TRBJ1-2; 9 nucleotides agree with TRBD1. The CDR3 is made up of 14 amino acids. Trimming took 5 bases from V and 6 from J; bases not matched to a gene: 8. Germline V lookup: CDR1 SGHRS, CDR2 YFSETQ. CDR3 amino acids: CASRSGQGENGYTF. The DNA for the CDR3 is TGCGCCAGCAGGTCGGGACAGGGAGAGAATGGCTACACCTTC. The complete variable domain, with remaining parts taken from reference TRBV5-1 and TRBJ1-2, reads KAGVTQTPRYLIKTRGQQVTLSCSPISGHRSVSWYQQTPGQGLQFLFEYFSETQRNKGNFPGRFSGRQFSNSRSEMNVSTLELGDSALYLCASRSGQGENGYTFGSGTRLTVV.

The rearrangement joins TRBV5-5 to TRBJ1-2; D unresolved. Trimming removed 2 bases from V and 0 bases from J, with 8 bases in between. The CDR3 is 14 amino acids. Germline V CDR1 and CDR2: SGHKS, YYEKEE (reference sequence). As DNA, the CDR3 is TGTGCCAGCAGCTTTGACACCGCTAACTATGGCTACACCTTC. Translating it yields CASSFDTANYGYTF. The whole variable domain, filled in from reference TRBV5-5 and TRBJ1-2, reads DAGVTQSPTHLIKTRGQQVTLRCSPISGHKSVSWYQQVLGQGPQFIFQYYEKEERGRGNFPDRFSARQFPNYSSELNVNALLLGDSALYLCASSFDTANYGYTFGSGTRLTVV.

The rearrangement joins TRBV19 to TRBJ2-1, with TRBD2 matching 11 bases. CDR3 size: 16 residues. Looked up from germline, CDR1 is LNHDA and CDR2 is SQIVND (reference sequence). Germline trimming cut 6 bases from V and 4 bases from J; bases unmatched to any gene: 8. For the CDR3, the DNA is TGTGCCAGTAGGGATAGCGGGAGGGGAGAATACAATGAGCAGTTCTTC. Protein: CASRDSGRGEYNEQFF.

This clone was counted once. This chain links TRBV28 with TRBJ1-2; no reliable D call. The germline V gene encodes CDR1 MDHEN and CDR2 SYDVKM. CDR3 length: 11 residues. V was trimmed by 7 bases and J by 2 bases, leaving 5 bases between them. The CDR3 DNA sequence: TGTGCCAGCACCGGGAACTATGGCTACACCTTC. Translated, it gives CASTGNYGYTF.

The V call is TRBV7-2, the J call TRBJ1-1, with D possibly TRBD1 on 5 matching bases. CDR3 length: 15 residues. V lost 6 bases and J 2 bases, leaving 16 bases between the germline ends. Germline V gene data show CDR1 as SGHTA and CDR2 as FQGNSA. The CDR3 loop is CASRIQELSNTEAFF. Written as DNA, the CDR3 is TGTGCCAGCAGAATACAGGAACTATCCAACACTGAAGCTTTCTTT.

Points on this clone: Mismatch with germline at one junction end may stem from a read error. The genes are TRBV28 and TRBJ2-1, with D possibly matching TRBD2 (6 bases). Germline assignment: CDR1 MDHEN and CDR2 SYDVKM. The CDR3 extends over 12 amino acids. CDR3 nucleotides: TGTGCCAGCAGCCTAGATCGGCTAGCGTGGATCTTC. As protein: CASSLDRLAWIF.

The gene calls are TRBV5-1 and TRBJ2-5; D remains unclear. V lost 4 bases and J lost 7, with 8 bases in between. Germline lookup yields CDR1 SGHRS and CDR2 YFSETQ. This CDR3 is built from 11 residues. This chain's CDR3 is CASSLSGTQYF. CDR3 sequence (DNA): TGCGCCAGCAGCCTTAGTGGGACCCAGTACTTC.

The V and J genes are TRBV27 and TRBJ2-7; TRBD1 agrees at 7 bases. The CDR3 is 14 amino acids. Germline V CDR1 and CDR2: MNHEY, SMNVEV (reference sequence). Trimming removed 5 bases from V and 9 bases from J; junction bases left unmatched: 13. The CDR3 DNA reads TGTGCCAGCAGTCCTCCGACAGGGTCGTCTGTGCAGTACTTC. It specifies CASSPPTGSSVQYF.